These 12 T cell receptor beta chains originate from one sample sequenced in a study of patients and donors after allogeneic stem cell transplantation (dated by TCRdb to the early 2020s). The library was produced with RT-PCR. Instrument used: NextSeq 550. TCRdb itself trimmed the public reads at Q25 with fastp, ran MiXCR and retained productive beta chains. All rows with the same CDR3 protein become a single entry with the most common DNA and genes. The sample records some 880,000 distinct CDR3 sequences, approximately 18% of which are singletons. The ten largest make up under 6.5% of the sample. Sequenced input: blood, either unsorted or a sorted T cell fraction (not recorded which). All receptors come from a human donor who was either an allogeneic HSCT recipient or a stem cell or donor lymphocyte infusion donor (not recorded which). It is not recorded whose cells these are; they may come from a transplant donor.

This clonotype was seen more than once but under ten times. The gene calls are TRBV6-1 and TRBJ1-1; 7 bases line up with TRBD1. The germline V gene has CDR1 MNHNS and CDR2 SASEGT. CDR3 size: 14 residues. After removal of 6 bases from V and 3 bases from J, the junction contained 7 bases not matched to a gene. The CDR3 reads CASRETGVDTEAFF. CDR3 sequence (DNA): TGTGCCAGCAGGGAAACAGGGGTAGACACTGAAGCTTTCTTT.

V gene TRBV5-1 combines with J gene TRBJ2-7; 9 bases match TRBD1. V trimming: 3 bases; J trimming: 2 bases; junction bases outside the gene matches: 6. CDR1 and CDR2 from the germline V gene are SGHRS and YFSETQ. The CDR3 consists of 15 residues. CDR3 amino acids: CASSSTGTGTYEQYF. CDR3 DNA sequence: TGCGCCAGCAGCTCCACCGGGACAGGGACCTACGAGCAGTACTTC.

J is TRBJ1-2 and V is TRBV7-9; tentatively, D is TRBD1 (5 bases). The CDR3 extends over 11 amino acids. CDR1 SEHNR and CDR2 FQNEAQ come from the germline V gene (reference sequence). The germline V and J ends were trimmed by 6 bases and 8 bases, with 10 bases remaining between them. DNA of the CDR3: TGTGCCAGCAGACGAGGGGTGGGCTACACCTTC. Residues: CASRRGVGYTF.

The rearrangement links TRBV9 to TRBJ2-1; D may be TRBD1 or TRBD2 (6 bases each). The CDR3 extends over 14 amino acids. Between the trimmed V and J ends, which lost 4 bases and 7 bases, there was a span of 15 bases. Germline assignment: CDR1 SGDLS and CDR2 YYNGEE. CDR3 sequence reads: CASSTEGGWNEQFF. In DNA, the CDR3 is TGTGCCAGCAGCACAGAGGGGGGATGGAATGAGCAGTTCTTC.

The V and J genes are TRBV6-1 and TRBJ2-1; TRBD1 might be the D (6 bases). This CDR3 comprises 16 residues. V was clipped by 4 bases and J by 3 bases, with 16 bases between them. Germline values: CDR1 MNHNS, CDR2 SASEGT. The DNA of the CDR3 is TGTGCCAGCAGTGCACTCAGGGGTCCTCTCTACAATGAGCAGTTCTTC. Translating it yields CASSALRGPLYNEQFF.

This clonotype was seen more than once but under ten times. The V and J genes are TRBV5-1 and TRBJ2-1, with 9 bases fitting TRBD2. CDR1 SGHRS and CDR2 YFSETQ come from the germline V gene. The V segment lost 4 bases and the J segment 2 bases; nucleotides outside the gene matches: 4. The length of the CDR3 is 15 residues. CDR3 nucleotide sequence: TGCGCCAGCAGCATAGCGGGGGAGACCTACAATGAGCAGTTCTTC. Translated, it gives CASSIAGETYNEQFF.

The gene calls are TRBV27 and TRBJ2-7, with D uncertain. The CDR3 contains 9 residues. The germline V gene has CDR1 MNHEY and CDR2 SMNVEV (reference sequence). The CDR3 DNA sequence: TGTGCCGCGATATTAAGGTTGCAGGTC. It specifies CAAILRLQV.

Notes on this clonotype: At one of its ends the junction is not consistent with the germline gene, which may arise from a read error. J is TRBJ1-2 and V is TRBV6-2 or TRBV6-3; 10 bases match TRBD1. Germline V gene lookup returns CDR1 MNHEY and CDR2 SVGEGT. The CDR3 has 16 amino acids. CDR3 coding DNA: TGTGCCAGCAGTTATTGGGGTCCGGGACAGGGGCCATCGGGGCCCTTC. As protein: CASSYWGPGQGPSGPF.

This clonotype was seen a handful of times. The gene calls are TRBV7-8 and TRBJ1-5; 8 nucleotides line up with TRBD1. Trimming cost V 5 bases and J 4 bases; bases outside gene matches: 7. CDR3 length: 15 amino acids. Germline CDR1 is SGHVS and CDR2 is FQNEAQ. CDR3 amino acids: CASSRGTGLNQPQHF. The CDR3 DNA is TGTGCCAGCAGCCGTGGGACAGGCCTTAATCAGCCCCAGCATTTT. Together with reference TRBV7-8 and TRBJ1-5, the CDR3 gives the full variable domain: GAGVSQSPRYKVAKRGQDVALRCDPISGHVSLFWYQQALGQGPEFLTYFQNEAQLDKSGLPSDRFFAERPEGSVSTLKIQRTQQEDSAVYLCASSRGTGLNQPQHFGDGTRLSIL.

This chain links TRBV28 with TRBJ1-3; 8 nucleotides align to TRBD1. Germline V gives CDR1 MDHEN, CDR2 SYDVKM. V gave up 5 bases and J gave up 2 bases; unmatched junction bases: 8. CDR3 length: 16 amino acids. The CDR3, as DNA: TGTGCCAGCAGTCCCCTTCAGGGGGCACCTGGAAACACCATATATTTT. It encodes CASSPLQGAPGNTIYF.

The rearrangement joins TRBV7-2 to TRBJ2-1; TRBD1 matches at 7 bases. Germline V lookup: CDR1 SGHTA, CDR2 FQGNSA. V was clipped by 5 bases and J by 5 bases; unmatched bases: 6. The CDR3 length is 14 residues. The CDR3 DNA reads as TGTGCCAGCAGCCCCGGACAGGCAAACAATGAGCAGTTCTTC. It encodes CASSPGQANNEQFF.

This clonotype showed up just a few times. The rearrangement uses TRBV20-1 and TRBJ1-2, with a weak D call TRBD1 (5 bases). The CDR3 totals 12 residues. Germline CDR1 DFQATT, CDR2 SNEGSKA (reference sequence). The ends were cut back, 4 bases at V and 8 bases at J, with 14 bases in the middle. The CDR3 here is CSATVGQGGYTF. The CDR3 DNA reads TGCAGTGCTACCGTGGGCCAGGGCGGCTACACCTTC.